Each of the 15 T cell receptor beta chains below was sequenced from the same sample in a study of OX40 agonist ivuxolimab in advanced cancers. The repertoire was sequenced with immunoSEQ multiplex PCR; TCRdb's copy has only in-frame clones and lacks some. The sample includes some 86,000 clones, around 85% seen only once; the top ten take 3% to 4.5%. Sequences were derived from CD4+ or CD8+ T cells sorted from blood, sampled in a trial of the OX40 agonist ivuxolimab. The receptors here all came from an adult with an advanced solid tumor such as melanoma, head and neck, liver or kidney cancer.

This chain joins TRBV2 and TRBJ1-1; D is undetermined. Trimming removed 3 bases from V and 0 bases from J, with 17 bases in between. Germline loops: CDR1 SNHLY, CDR2 FYNNEI. This CDR3 has 17 residues. The CDR3 sequence: CASSDPPWAVLNTEAFF. CDR3 DNA sequence: TGTGCCAGCAGTGACCCGCCCTGGGCAGTACTGAACACTGAAGCTTTCTTT.

The genes are TRBV11-2 and TRBJ2-5; D may correspond to TRBD1 or TRBD2 (5 bases each). The germline V gene has CDR1 SGHAT and CDR2 FQNNGV. This CDR3 comprises 16 residues. Trimming took 5 bases from V and 1 from J, leaving 17 bases between them. For the CDR3, the DNA is TGTGCCAGCAGCCTTCGACCCGGGGCCCTCCAAGAGACCCAGTACTTC. This encodes CASSLRPGALQETQYF.

This clone was picked up one time. The chain has TRBV7-2 and TRBJ1-5; the D is unclear. The CDR3 contains 14 residues. Trimming stripped 5 bases from V and 2 bases from J, with 10 bases between. Germline-derived CDR1 and CDR2 are SGHTA and FQGNSA. The CDR3 reads CASSPLKRNQPQHF. In DNA form, the CDR3 reads TGTGCCAGCAGCCCACTTAAGCGCAATCAGCCCCAGCATTTT.

The chain employs TRBV14 and TRBJ2-1; D is uncertain. The CDR3 has 17 amino acids. Trimming took off 1 base at V and 4 bases at J, with 17 bases between the two ends. The V gene's germline CDR1 is SGHDN and CDR2 FVKESK. CDR3 sequence: CASSQGAFITQYNEQFF. DNA of the CDR3: TGTGCCAGCAGCCAAGGGGCGTTCATCACCCAGTACAATGAGCAGTTCTTC.

J is TRBJ1-2 and V is TRBV28; no definite D call. The V end lost 3 bases, the J end lost 5 bases, and 10 bases lay between the germline ends. Germline assignment: CDR1 MDHEN and CDR2 SYDVKM. There are 13 residues in the CDR3. The CDR3 region has the DNA TGTGCCAGCAGTTTGGCAGGCGCTTATGGCTACACCTTC. Its translation: CASSLAGAYGYTF.

This clone was seen a single time. V and J are TRBV11-3 and TRBJ2-1; no definite D call. The CDR3 loop spans 11 amino acids. The germline CDR1 and CDR2 sequences are SGHNT and YENEEA. V shed 1 base and J shed 11 bases, with 6 bases lying between them. CDR3 amino acids: CASSLGSQQFF. DNA for the CDR3: TGTGCCAGCAGCTTAGGCAGCCAGCAGTTCTTC.

V gene TRBV6-5 combines with J gene TRBJ2-5; 10 nucleotides line up with TRBD2. This CDR3 contains 14 residues. With 0 bases clipped from V and 12 bases from J, the junction kept 7 bases outside the gene matches. CDR1 is MNHEY, CDR2 SVGAGI, per germline. The CDR3: CASSYSPSGSNKYF. As DNA, the CDR3 is TGTGCCAGCAGTTACTCGCCTAGCGGGAGTAATAAGTACTTC.

V is TRBV9 and J is TRBJ2-5, with 12 nucleotides matching TRBD1. The better agreement between TRBJ2-7 and the DNA end casts doubt on the J call. This CDR3 region has 17 residues. Germline V CDR1 and CDR2: SGDLS, YYNGEE. The CDR3 nucleotides read TGTGCCAGCAGCCAATTCCCCGCCGGGACAGGGGGCCACGAGCAGTACTTC. This translates into CASSQFPAGTGGHEQYF.

The chain couples TRBV13 to TRBJ2-3; D is undetermined. V dropped 4 bases and J dropped 2 bases, with 7 bases sitting between them. This CDR3 is built from 13 residues. Germline-derived CDR1 and CDR2 are PRHDT and FYEKMQ (reference sequence). CDR3 bases: TGTGCCAGCAGCTCACTCTCCACAGATACGCAGTATTTT. Its translation is CASSSLSTDTQYF.

The CDR3 loop is CASSPPPGSDSSYEQYF. The CDR3 DNA reads TGCGCCAGCAGCCCCCCCCCGGGGTCAGATTCCTCCTACGAGCAGTACTTC. This chain joins TRBV5-1 and TRBJ2-7; the D gene is possibly TRBD2 (5 bases). CDR3 size: 17 residues. Germline V gene sequence: CDR1 SGHRS, CDR2 YFSETQ. V lost 4 bases and J lost 0, with 20 bases in between. The variable domain in full, completed from reference TRBV5-1 and TRBJ2-7, reads KAGVTQTPRYLIKTRGQQVTLSCSPISGHRSVSWYQQTPGQGLQFLFEYFSETQRNKGNFPGRFSGRQFSNSRSEMNVSTLELGDSALYLCASSPPPGSDSSYEQYFGPGTRLTVT.

V usage is TRBV5-1 and J usage is TRBJ2-5; TRBD2 matches at 11 bases. V trimming: 0 bases; J trimming: 4 bases; junction bases outside the gene matches: 8. CDR1 is SGHRS and CDR2 is YFSETQ in the germline V gene. CDR3 length: 17 residues. CDR3 DNA: TGCGCCAGCAGCTTGGGGAAAAACCTAGCGGGAGGAGAGACCCAGTACTTC. Amino acid sequence: CASSLGKNLAGGETQYF.

The chain employs TRBV4-2 and TRBJ2-1, with 7 positions matching TRBD2. The germline CDR1 and CDR2 sequences are LGHNA and YNFKEQ. V lost 4 bases to trimming and J lost 8 bases; unmatched junction nucleotides: 11. The CDR3 extends over 15 amino acids. Here the CDR3 reads CASSPRGGSDYEQFF. The DNA for the CDR3 is TGTGCCAGCAGCCCTCGGGGCGGGAGTGACTATGAGCAGTTCTTC.

This clone was counted a few times. The rearrangement joins TRBV6-5 to TRBJ2-6; weak D call: TRBD1 (6 bases). In germline, CDR1 is MNHEY, CDR2 SVGAGI. This CDR3 spans 14 amino acids. The V and J ends lost 6 bases and 1 base respectively, with 7 bases between them. CDR3 region: CASSTGSGANVLTF. The DNA of the CDR3 is TGTGCCAGCAGCACAGGGTCTGGGGCCAACGTCCTGACTTTC.

The V and J genes are TRBV19 and TRBJ2-7; D might be TRBD2 (6 bases). Trimming took 5 bases from V and 0 from J, leaving 20 bases between them. This CDR3 comprises 17 residues. Looked up from germline, CDR1 is LNHDA and CDR2 is SQIVND (reference sequence). CDR3 sequence reads: CASSPSGSAFFSYEQYF. The CDR3 DNA reads TGTGCCAGTAGTCCCTCCGGGAGCGCCTTTTTCTCCTACGAGCAGTACTTC. The full variable domain, completed using reference TRBV19 and TRBJ2-7, is DGGITQSPKYLFRKEGQNVTLSCEQNLNHDAMYWYRQDPGQGLRLIYYSQIVNDFQKGDIAEGYSVSREKKESFPLTVTSAQKNPTAFYLCASSPSGSAFFSYEQYFGPGTRLTVT.

This clone was seen only a few times. The chain has TRBV2 and TRBJ2-7, with 10 bases lining up with TRBD2. The length of the CDR3 is 14 residues. In germline, CDR1 is SNHLY, CDR2 FYNNEI. With V trimmed by 8 bases and J by 2 bases, 6 bases remained unmatched. CDR3 sequence (DNA): TGTGCCAGCCAACTGGGACTAGCGACCTACGAGCAGTACTTC. This sequence encodes CASQLGLATYEQYF.